This paragraph reports one T cell receptor (beta chain). Its specificity is not known. Per the germline V gene, CDR1 is GTSNPN and CDR2 is SVGIG (reference sequence). V shed 2 bases and J shed 5 bases, with 6 bases lying between them. The CDR3 extends over 12 amino acids. This entry belongs to a study of shared clonotypes between healthy human individuals. Profiling relied on immunoSEQ multiplex PCR, and the TCRdb table lists in-frame clones only, not all of them. In the table there are about 1.5 million clones, 95% to 99% of which are singletons. Study findings and constraints: It was the non-shared clonotypes that had lower generation probabilities than clonotypes shared by all four donors.

V gene TRBV30 combines with J gene TRBJ2-2; D might be TRBD1 (5 bases). The clonotype originates from a man aged 25-45 years in good health. The sequencing sample was made of naive CD4+ T cells sorted from blood. Subset defined: CD45RA+ positively selected. The CDR3 sequence is CAWSKGTGELFF. The CDR3 coding sequence is TGTGCCTGGAGTAAGGGGACCGGGGAGCTGTTTTTT.